The present T cell receptor (beta chain) was sequenced within a study of coeliac disease. Overall study results and limits: Published gliadin-specific TRB sequences appeared in about 55% of the 18 coeliac samples, 1 of 6 controls.

TCRdb's table, derived via immunoSEQ multiplex PCR, lists solely in-frame clones and lacks some. The top ten clones hold 9.2% of a sample with under 6,500 clones, around 62% of them seen once. On this clone itself: Its specificity is not known.

Cells were frozen in aliquots of roughly 470,000, and one aliquot per fraction was sequenced. The CDR3 covers 16 residues. The germline V gene has CDR1 SEHNR and CDR2 FQNEAQ (reference sequence). V dropped 5 bases and J dropped 0; count of bases not matched to a gene: 7. Sequenced: lymphocytes from the gut lamina propria. This chain uses TRBV7-9 with TRBJ2-4; TRBD2 matches 7 bases. This sequence was found in a man between 65 and 85 years old with active celiac disease. CDR3: CASSQGLPLAKNIQYF. CDR3 coding DNA: TGTGCCAGCAGCCAGGGACTACCTCTAGCCAAAAACATTCAGTACTTC.